This T cell receptor beta chain was sequenced in a study of blood T cells in healthy people across ages. The overall study: About one barcoded beta molecule was captured per two T cells (by template switching). Study-level results: Conclusively comparing naive with antigen-experienced cells was impossible with unsorted PBMCs.

Note on this clonotype: Its antigen is not known.

V dropped 1 base and J dropped 8 bases, with 12 bases sitting between them. This CDR3 comprises 13 residues. Per the germline V gene, CDR1 is DFQATT and CDR2 is SNEGSKA (reference sequence). Then a second PCR, running roughly 6 to 12 cycles, was carried out with a sample-barcoded 5' primer and a J-beta primer mix. Each cDNA molecule, via a template-switch adaptor with 12 random nucleotides, was tagged. TCRdb passed the 5' RACE reads through MiXCR, listing each CDR3 protein once. The profile covers some 1.6 million distinct CDR3 sequences, with about 32% appearing a single time and about 11% taken by the ten largest.

The V gene is TRBV20-1, the J gene TRBJ2-1; D uncertain. Sequenced material: blood. The receptor was derived from a woman aged 25 to 39 in good health. This chain's CDR3 is CSARVSEADEQFF. As DNA, the CDR3 is TGCAGTGCTAGAGTGAGCGAAGCTGATGAGCAGTTCTTC.